This is a list of T cell receptor beta chains from one sample in a study of blood T cell repertoires in COVID-19. This table comes from immunoSEQ multiplex PCR, and its TCRdb copy is limited to in-frame clones, with some not included. Among around 35,000 clones listed, 75% to 90% were seen once. Sequenced material: peripheral blood. Receptor source: a human donor in a cohort sampled during active COVID-19. Both conserved end residues are trimmed from each CDR3.

>TRBV21-1
ASTGTTNEKLF
>TRBV5-6
ASSYRVYEQY
>TRBV4-2
ASSQILGTGGGEQF
>TRBV11-2
ASSTKAGGGDTQY
>TRBV4-1
ASSQLAGGIYEQY
>TRBV13
ASSLGAGDTQY
>TRBV6-5
ASSSGTWRAF
>TRBV5-8
ASSFQSGTGELF
>TRBV18
ASSPLETGAYGYT
>TRBV10-1
ASSPTVYYEQY
>TRBV18
ASSPLGAGNEKLF
>TRBV19
ASSWGTGDTGELF
>TRBV7-3
ASSPGGLANTGELF
>TRBV19
ASSITREWAYEQY
>TRBV27
ASSLTANTEAF
>TRBV28
ASSPTGNAEAF
>TRBV18
ASSPETGSGQPQH
>TRBV5-4
ASSAGASGTYEQY
>TRBV7-9
ASSPPPTYSPANEQY
>TRBV24-1
ATSEQGARINEQF
>TRBV13
ASSLFSRPHEQY
>TRBV18
ASSRRTSTSQETQY
>TRBV19
ASSRSGGSGNEQF
>TRBV24-1
ATSGPTANEQF
>TRBV11-3
ASSLDGTDYNEQF
>TRBV11-2
ASSLVLLATAETGELF
>TRBV9
ASSVEWSGGEEQY
>TRBV28
ASRYPEQGSNQPQH
>TRBV5-1
ASSLVLGPKQETQY
>TRBV7-3
ASSLIPGTGGQDTQY
>TRBV28
ASSLSTGGGNQPQH
>TRBV10-3
AILTSPYEQY
>TRBV12-5
ATDQPLTGDEQY
>TRBV6-5
ASSTPGAIYGYT
>TRBV5-1
ASTQGGDTGELF
>TRBV9
ASSSTEAVLYGYGYT
>TRBV19
ASSIGQGQPGNTIY
>TRBV5-5
ASSQILSFGNQPQH
>TRBV27
ASSFRPGHGLEKLF
>TRBV24-1
ATSDTYEQY
>TRBV7-6
ASSPRLAGGHNEQF
>TRBV6-5
ASTGTGGFYEQY
>TRBV4-1
ASSQGGLATSTDTQY
>TRBV6-6
ASSYPRTGNNQPQH
>TRBV28
ASSSGTGGREAF
>TRBV29-1
SVYREGIYEQY
>TRBV5-8
ASSFRDRNQPQH
>TRBV4-2
ASSQFGSSNTDTQY
>TRBV5-1
ASSLDGGPYNEQF
>TRBV4-2
ASSQAPGTRDLPSQY
>TRBV2
ASSAGTGAGYEQY
>TRBV6-5
ASSSGGGYGYT
>TRBV19
ASSRSDRTRQPQH
>TRBV6-5
ASTTRGAEETQY
>TRBV11-2
ASSLPGEQF
>TRBV28
ASSFGRGYEQY
>TRBV5-1
ASTGTATNTGELF